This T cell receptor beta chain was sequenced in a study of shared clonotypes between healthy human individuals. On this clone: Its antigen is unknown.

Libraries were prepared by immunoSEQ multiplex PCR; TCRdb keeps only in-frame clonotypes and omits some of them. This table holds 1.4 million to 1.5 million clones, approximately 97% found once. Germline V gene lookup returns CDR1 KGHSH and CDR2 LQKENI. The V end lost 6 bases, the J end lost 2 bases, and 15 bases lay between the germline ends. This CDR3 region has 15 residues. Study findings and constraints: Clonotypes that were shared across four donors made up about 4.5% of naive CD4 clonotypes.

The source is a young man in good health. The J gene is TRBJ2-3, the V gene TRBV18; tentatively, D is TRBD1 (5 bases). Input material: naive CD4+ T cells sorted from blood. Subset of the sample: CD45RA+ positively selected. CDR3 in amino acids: CASSPDSPHTDTQYF. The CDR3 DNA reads TGTGCCAGCTCTCCCGACAGCCCTCACACAGATACGCAGTATTTT.